This TCR beta chain is drawn from a study of T cells in Graves' hyperthyroidism and ophthalmopathy. This clonotype was picked up a small number of times. Amplification targeted TCR beta CDR3 regions from RNA transcripts. Carried out on the TCR CDR3, a first-round RT-PCR used the HTBI primer set. TCRdb reprocessed the multiplex PCR reads with MiXCR, giving one entry per CDR3 protein. This table holds hundreds of thousands of distinct CDR3 sequences, approximately 14% found once. Germline V gene lookup returns CDR1 MNHEY and CDR2 SVGAGI. Trimming cost V 2 bases and J 10 bases, with 12 bases left between them. This CDR3 spans 13 amino acids.

V gene TRBV6-5 combines with J gene TRBJ2-1; tentatively, D is TRBD1 (6 bases). Material: blood. This clonotype was sampled from a young woman with Graves' hyperthyroidism. The CDR3 nucleotides are TGTGCCAGCAGTTACCTTACTAGGGGGGAGCAGTTCTTC. It specifies CASSYLTRGEQFF.